This T cell receptor beta chain comes out of a study of T cells in Graves' hyperthyroidism and ophthalmopathy. Any patient presenting with uncontrolled infection, other autoimmune disease, pregnancy or lactation was left out. The table lists this clonotype with many counts. Its specificity is unknown. CDR3 length: 14 amino acids. In germline, CDR1 is LGHDT, CDR2 YNNKEL (reference sequence). The ends were cut back, 0 bases at V and 9 bases at J, with 14 bases in the middle. Using RNA transcripts as the source, TCR beta CDR3 regions were amplified. A set of HTBI primers served as the primers for a first-round RT-PCR of the TCR CDR3. TCRdb redid the calling of the multiplex PCR reads with MiXCR, one entry per CDR3 protein. The data hold about 610,000 distinct CDR3 sequences, with around 15% observed a single time. General observations from the study: Ophthalmopathy was model-predicted a median 6.5 months pre-onset.

The sequenced sample consisted of blood. This rearrangement joins TRBV3-1 to TRBJ1-2; a weak D match, TRBD1 (6 bases). The sequence was obtained from a middle-aged woman with Graves' ophthalmopathy. CDR3 DNA: TGTGCCAGCAGCCAAGATTCCCACGGGGACAGCTACACCTTC. Translation gives CASSQDSHGDSYTF.